Following are 29 T cell receptor beta chains from one sample sequenced in a study of tumor and adjacent non-tumor tissue in lung cancer. This sample's RNA came from whole unsorted tissue. The library came from three nested PCR rounds adapted from ARM-PCR protocols. TCRdb called the multiplex PCR reads again in MiXCR, with one record for every CDR3 protein. Altogether 65,000 to 80,000 distinct CDR3 sequences are present, about three quarters being singletons, with the ten largest covering roughly 27%. What was sequenced was lung tumor tissue. The source of these receptors is a man between 60 and 75 years old with non-small cell lung cancer.

Concerning this clonotype: An end of the junction differs from the germline gene, which may be a read error. The chain carries TRBV29-1 and TRBJ1-1; D possibly corresponds to TRBD1 (6 bases). CDR1 and CDR2 from the germline V gene are SQVTM and ANQGSEA. This CDR3 contains 13 residues. CDR3 loop: CSASTEGDTETFF. The DNA of the CDR3 is TGCAGCGCCTCGACAGAGGGGGACACTGAAACTTTCTTT.

Concerning this clonotype itself: A much larger clonotype is one base distant, so this may be a read error. The chain carries TRBV15 and TRBJ2-7; possibly TRBD2 for D (5 bases). Germline CDR1 and CDR2: LNHNV and YYDKDF (reference sequence). This CDR3 is 13 amino acids long. This chain's CDR3 is CATGSGTSYEQYF. The CDR3 DNA is TGTGCCACCGGCAGCGGAACCTCCTACGAGCAGTACTTC.

Comments on this clonotype: This CDR3 fails to terminate in the conserved phenylalanine or tryptophan, so it likely reflects a read error. This chain uses TRBV20-1 with TRBJ1-5, with D tentatively TRBD1 (5 bases). V was trimmed by 3 bases and J by 2 bases, leaving 8 bases between them. CDR1 and CDR2 (germline): DFQATT, SNEGSKA (reference sequence). The CDR3 loop spans 13 amino acids. Here the CDR3 reads CSARGQGNQPQHL. CDR3 nucleotides: TGCAGTGCTAGGGGGCAGGGCAATCAGCCCCAGCATTTA.

J is TRBJ2-5 and V is TRBV5-6; no clear D gene. CDR1 is SGHDT, CDR2 YYEEEE, per germline. The CDR3 is 14 amino acids. Trimming shortened V by 6 bases and J by 4 bases, and 16 bases separated the two germline ends. This CDR3 reads CASISVPRGETQYF. In DNA, the CDR3 is TGTGCCAGCATCTCGGTGCCCCGAGGAGAGACCCAGTACTTC.

Points on this clonotype: A junction boundary mismatches the germline segment, possibly from a read error. This sequence joins TRBV24-1 and TRBJ2-2, with D unresolved. There are 15 residues in the CDR3. Germline CDR1 and CDR2: KGHDR and SFDVKD. The CDR3 reads CAASDSPRDTGELFF. DNA of the CDR3: TGTGCCGCCAGTGATTCTCCCCGTGACACCGGGGAGCTGTTTTTT.

Many counts were recorded for this clonotype. This chain connects TRBV7-8 to TRBJ2-2; maybe TRBD2 (5 bases). The ends were cut back, 5 bases at V and 5 bases at J, with 9 bases in the middle. The germline CDR1 and CDR2 sequences are SGHVS and FQNEAQ. The CDR3 runs to 13 residues. This CDR3 reads CASSIPGTGELFF. The CDR3 DNA follows: TGTGCCAGCAGCATACCGGGAACCGGGGAGCTGTTTTTT.

This clonotype has a single count. A junction end diverges from the germline sequence, so it may reflect a read error. The rearrangement uses TRBV11-3 and TRBJ2-2; D possibly matches TRBD1 or TRBD2 (5 bases each). The CDR3 runs to 17 residues. Germline loops: CDR1 SGHNT, CDR2 YENEEA. The CDR3 coding sequence is TGCGCCAGCAGCTTCCCCAGGGACGGACGGAGCACCGGGGAGCTGTTTTTT. It is translated as CASSFPRDGRSTGELFF.

V usage is TRBV20-1 and J usage is TRBJ2-7; D is unresolved. The CDR3 is 16 amino acids. The germline V gene has CDR1 DFQATT and CDR2 SNEGSKA (reference sequence). V was pared by 6 bases and J by 3 bases, with 24 bases between. CDR3 loop: CSATSLTRQDLYEQYF. CDR3 bases: TGCAGTGCCACATCTTTGACTCGGCAGGACCTCTACGAGCAGTACTTC.

This clonotype was seen ten or more times. The rearrangement links TRBV6-1 to TRBJ1-5, with a possible D match to TRBD1 (6 bases). The CDR3 consists of 13 residues. Germline CDR1 reads MNHNS; CDR2 reads SASEGT. The V gene lost 7 bases and the J gene lost 7 bases, with 14 bases spanning the gap. The CDR3 sequence is CASTITGNQPQHF. The CDR3 bases are TGTGCCAGCACTATCACAGGGAACCAGCCCCAGCATTTT.

The rearrangement joins TRBV7-9 to TRBJ2-1; D call uncertain. The V end was cut by 3 bases, the J end by 2 bases, with 8 bases between. CDR1 is SEHNR and CDR2 is FQNEAQ in the germline V gene (reference sequence). CDR3 length: 14 residues. CDR3 in amino acids: CASSFAPTYNEQFF. In DNA, the CDR3 is TGTGCCAGCAGCTTTGCCCCTACCTACAATGAGCAGTTCTTC.

Worth noting for this clonotype: Mismatch with germline at one junction end may stem from a read error. CDR3 bases: TGCAGCATTGAAAAACACAGACAGGAGACCCAGTACTTC. Translation: CSIEKHRQETQYF. The rearrangement uses TRBV29-1 and TRBJ2-5; D perhaps matches TRBD1 (5 bases). The CDR3 extends over 13 amino acids. CDR1 is SQVTM and CDR2 is ANQGSEA in the germline V gene.

This clonotype was found many times. V is TRBV6-2 or TRBV6-3 and J is TRBJ2-5; D remains unclear. The ends were cut back, 2 bases at V and 0 bases at J, with 13 bases in the middle. CDR1 and CDR2 (germline): MNHEY, SVGEGT. CDR3 length: 16 residues. CDR3 loop: CASSYEGRTYQETQYF. The CDR3 DNA is TGTGCCAGCAGTTACGAAGGGCGGACGTACCAAGAGACCCAGTACTTC.

For this clonotype: The final CDR3 position lacks the conserved phenylalanine or tryptophan, pointing to a likely read error. The J gene is TRBJ2-3, the V gene TRBV10-1; 7 bases are a match to TRBD2. The CDR3 has 16 amino acids. V lost 4 bases, J lost 2 bases, and 9 bases stayed unmatched. CDR1 WNHNN and CDR2 SYGVQD come from the germline V gene (reference sequence). CDR3 protein: CASSGSSGSNTDTQYV. DNA of the CDR3: TGCGCCAGCAGTGGGAGTAGCGGGTCCAACACAGATACGCAGTATGTT.

Ten or more counts support this clonotype. The chain is built from TRBV6-5 and TRBJ2-7; TRBD2 aligns across 8 bases. The CDR3 is made up of 15 amino acids. Trimming removed 0 bases from V and 2 bases from J; junction bases left unmatched: 3. The germline gives CDR1 MNHEY, CDR2 SVGAGI. The CDR3 bases are TGTGCCAGCAGTTACTCGTCGGGAGGGCCCTACGAGCAGTACTTC. The encoded protein is CASSYSSGGPYEQYF.

In the case of this clonotype: As the CDR3 is not closed by the conserved phenylalanine or tryptophan, this likely results from a read error. V is TRBV6-1 and J is TRBJ1-6; 11 bases align to TRBD1. Looked up from germline, CDR1 is MNHNS and CDR2 is SASEGT. This CDR3 comprises 16 residues. The CDR3 nucleotides read TGTGCCAGCAGAGGACAGGGGGCGCTATATAATACACCCCTCCACATT. This translates into CASRGQGALYNTPLHI.

As concerns this clonotype: At one boundary the junction diverges from the germline segment, which might be a read error. The CDR3 DNA follows: TGTGTCTGGAGTGTACTCAGCGGGGGCTATAATGAGCAGTTCTTC. Amino acids: CVWSVLSGGYNEQFF. V usage is TRBV30 and J usage is TRBJ2-1; the match to TRBD2 covers 8 bases. Germline V gives CDR1 GTSNPN, CDR2 SVGIG (reference sequence). This CDR3 contains 15 residues. Looking up the rest from reference TRBV30 and TRBJ2-1 gives the full variable domain: SQTIHQWPATLVQPVGSPLSLECTVEGTSNPNLYWYRQAAGRGLQLLFYSVGIGQISSEVPQNLSASRPQDRQFILSSKKLLLSDSGFYLCVWSVLSGGYNEQFFGPGTRLTVL.

Points on this clonotype: An end of the junction differs from the germline gene, which may be a read error. The genes are TRBV6-6 and TRBJ2-3; D unresolved. Germline V gives CDR1 MNHNY, CDR2 SVGAGI (reference sequence). CDR3 length: 16 amino acids. The CDR3 spells CGSSKHLALFPDTQYF. CDR3 nucleotide sequence: TGTGGCAGCAGTAAACACTTGGCGCTGTTCCCAGATACGCAGTATTTT.

Turning to this clonotype: A read error may produce the germline difference seen at one junction end. The chain has TRBV29-1 and TRBJ1-5, with TRBD1 matching over 7 bases. The CDR3 extends over 13 amino acids. Germline CDR1 is SQVTM and CDR2 is ANQGSEA. CDR3 bases: TGCAACGTTGTAGGGGGCAGGAATCAGCCCCAGCATTTT. Translation: CNVVGGRNQPQHF.

A word on this clonotype: Sequence at one end of the junction differs from germline and may be a read error. The gene calls are TRBV11-2 and TRBJ2-1; D remains unclear. Germline CDR1 SGHAT, CDR2 FQNNGV. The CDR3 extends over 15 amino acids. The CDR3 protein is CASSLHAVGLNEQLF. The CDR3 coding sequence is TGTGCCAGCAGCCTACACGCTGTTGGGTTAAATGAGCAGCTCTTC. The variable domain in full, with the rest retrieved from reference TRBV11-2 and TRBJ2-1, is EAGVAQSPRYKIIEKRQSVAFWCNPISGHATLYWYQQILGQGPKLLIQFQNNGVVDDSQLPKDRFSAERLKGVDSTLKIQPAKLEDSAVYLCASSLHAVGLNEQLFGPGTRLTVL.

As concerns this clonotype: One end of the junction fails to match germline, which may point to a read error. This rearrangement joins TRBV5-6 to TRBJ2-1; 7 bases fit TRBD2. This CDR3 has 22 residues. From germline, CDR1 is SGHDT and CDR2 YYEEEE. CDR3 sequence (DNA): TGTGCCAGCAGTCCGCCCCGGGGATCGAGGCTAGCGGACCCGCTCCAATACAATGAGCAGCTCTTC. It specifies CASSPPRGSRLADPLQYNEQLF.

This clonotype appeared a single time. This may stem from a read error, because a much larger clone lies one nucleotide away. This chain joins TRBV28 and TRBJ1-4; 7 nucleotides align to TRBD1. CDR1 and CDR2 from the germline V gene are MDHEN and SYDVKM. With V trimmed by 3 bases and J by 5 bases, 27 bases remained unmatched. This CDR3 is built from 22 residues. CDR3 residues: CASSFGDFWGDSSSPRNEKLFF. The CDR3 bases are TGTGCCAGCAGTTTTGGGGACTTTTGGGGGGACAGCAGCAGTCCACGGAATGAAAAACTGTTTTTT.

In regard to this clonotype: One end of the junction varies from germline; a read error may be responsible. The chain uses TRBV20-1 and TRBJ1-5; 7 bases map to TRBD1. The CDR3 extends over 13 amino acids. Per the germline V gene, CDR1 is DFQATT and CDR2 is SNEGSKA (reference sequence). The DNA for the CDR3 is TGCAATGCTACGGGACAGAACAATCAGTCCCAGCATTTT. This encodes CNATGQNNQSQHF.

The rearrangement joins TRBV28 to TRBJ2-3; D gene ambiguous. CDR3 length: 14 residues. The germline gives CDR1 MDHEN, CDR2 SYDVKM. The CDR3 nucleotides read TGTACCGGCAGTTTCGTTTCGGGCACAGATACGCAGTATTTT. This codes for CTGSFVSGTDTQYF.

There are many counts of this clonotype. The chain links TRBV28 to TRBJ2-2, with 7 bases matching TRBD2. The germline CDR1 and CDR2 sequences are MDHEN and SYDVKM. V dropped 8 bases and J dropped 1; count of bases not matched to a gene: 10. The CDR3 has 16 amino acids. In nucleotides, the CDR3 is TGTGCCAGCCGCCCTAGCGGAGGGATGAACACCGGGGAGCTGTTTTTT. It codes for CASRPSGGMNTGELFF.

In regard to this clonotype: Here the CDR3 omits its conserved ending phenylalanine or tryptophan, so a read error is the likely source. The chain employs TRBV6-2 or TRBV6-3 and TRBJ2-7, with a weak D call TRBD2 (5 bases). CDR3 length: 13 residues. CDR1 MNHEY and CDR2 SVGEGT come from the germline V gene. The CDR3 DNA reads TGTGTCAGCAGTTCGGGATATACCTACGAGCAGTACCTC. Protein product: CVSSSGYTYEQYL.

Worth noting for this clonotype: The junction departs from germline at one end; a sequencing error may be responsible. The chain's CDR3 is CSVERTSGYDEQFF. In nucleotides, the CDR3 is TGCAGCGTCGAGAGGACTAGCGGCTACGATGAGCAGTTCTTC. This sequence joins TRBV29-1 and TRBJ2-1; 10 bases line up with TRBD2. Germline V gene sequence: CDR1 SQVTM, CDR2 ANQGSEA. The CDR3 sequence is 14 residues long.

The genes are TRBV21-1 and TRBJ2-7. TRBV21-1 is described as a pseudogene. The CDR3 is 16 residues long. The CDR3 protein is CASSKALRQRSYEQYF. CDR3 in DNA: TGCGCCAGCAGCAAAGCGCTGAGACAGAGATCCTACGAGCAGTACTTC.

This clonotype was counted ten times or more. The CDR3 protein is CSVGIAIGNTEAFF. In DNA, the CDR3 is TGCAGCGTTGGTATAGCCATCGGGAACACTGAAGCTTTCTTT. The chain employs TRBV29-1 and TRBJ1-1, with unresolved D. V dropped 4 bases and J dropped 1 base, with 13 bases sitting between them. From germline, CDR1 is SQVTM and CDR2 ANQGSEA. The CDR3 contains 14 residues.

The table lists this clonotype with a count of one. The chain carries TRBV29-1 and TRBJ1-1, with D unclear. Germline V gives CDR1 SQVTM, CDR2 ANQGSEA. Trimming cost V 4 bases and J 1 base, with 7 bases left between them. This CDR3 is built from 12 residues. The CDR3 is CSVVSRNTEAFF. CDR3 DNA: TGCAGCGTTGTGTCAAGGAACACTGAAGCTTTCTTT.